This TCR beta chain comes out of a study of cytomegalovirus exposure and HLA in healthy donors (dated by TCRdb to the late 2010s). At the level of the whole study: In an earlier analysis of some 610 of the donors, 250 to 350 Gb of sequence data and 100 million or so unique TCR beta sequences from about 190 million T cells were reported. An early release covering about 600 HLA-typed donors comprised 300 to 350 gigabases of sequencing data and roughly 85 million unique TCR sequences. Of the roughly 400 genotyped donors, 65% to 90% were placed in the genetic ancestry cluster associated with self-reported Caucasian donors. The aim of the study was to test whether cataloging public T cell receptors could identify signatures of past pathogen exposure. Using immunosequencing, the study profiled T cell repertoires from 640 or so subjects and related those repertoires to cytomegalovirus serostatus. A separate validation cohort of roughly 130 different subjects was used in addition to the roughly 670-subject first cohort. To predict cytomegalovirus infection status, the study combined high-throughput TCR immunosequencing, statistical association of individual TCRs with disease status, and machine learning. A later analysis re-analyzed previously published TCR beta repertoires from roughly 690 donors and added high-resolution HLA genotyping to study TCR occurrence patterns. The later analysis used no new phenotypic data to find candidate immune exposures, relying instead on TCR beta sequences and their occurrence across donors. In an earlier analysis of 587 of the donors, high-throughput TCR beta sequencing was used to judge whether each TCR beta V gene segment behaved as functional or pseudogenic. Donor age, sex, ethnicity and CMV serostatus were compiled together with the repertoire data. Genome-wide SNP genotypes for about 60% of the 666 donors were used in a later genetic analysis, which treated that subset as a discovery cohort. All discovery cohort repertoires had been generated on a single sequencing platform. HLA typing included class I and class II loci at four-digit resolution. Typing coverage varied by locus: roughly 629-640 donors for A, B, C, DRB1 and DQB1; roughly 560 for DQA1; 606 for DPA1; about 450 for DPB1. Four to six DR-DQ haplotypes were handled as single units for association and clustering, since linkage in the cohort was strong. Across some 400 genotyped donors of the cohort, an average of approximately 240,000 unique TCR beta nucleotide sequences per donor were sequenced, and roughly 18% of those sequences were non-productive.

Study-level results and caveats: In a later analysis, the rate of TCR association differed among HLA loci, with DRB1 alleles having the most associated TCRs and HLA-C alleles having the fewest. In the study, approximately 160 TCR beta chains were listed as associated with cytomegalovirus. Broadly in line with IMGT annotations, most TCR beta V segments showed up in productive rearrangements about 87% or about 30% of the time in an earlier analysis of some 590 of the donors. A group of highly shared sequence variants was considered likely to be a technical artifact of the sequencing pipeline. The classifier was reported to diagnose cytomegalovirus status with high specificity and sensitivity in both the original cohort and the validation cohort. Because HLA typing was missing for some donors at each locus, association tests included only the typed subset. According to a later analysis, most CMV-associated TCR beta chains appeared to be HLA-restricted, and the HLA associations seemed to be driven largely by CMV exposure. According to a later genetic analysis, donors in an Asian-associated ancestry cluster had fewer N-insertions in productive TCRs than the approximately 670-donor mean. Some IMGT-functional V segments, including TRBV6-2 and TRBV6-3, could not be distinguished by the 87-base-pair reads and were therefore excluded. A further reported finding was that TCR beta sequences accurately predicted the HLA-A and HLA-B alleles for most subjects in the first cohort. Immune exposure information for the cohort was limited to CMV serostatus. According to a later analysis, parvovirus B19, influenza, CMV and Epstein-Barr virus appeared linked to several top co-occurrence clusters. The presence/absence analyses assumed that sequencing depth was roughly uniform across donors, and that assumption may not be true. When HLA alleles, especially DR and DQ, strongly co-occurred, attributing TCR associations to individual alleles was difficult. Most TCR sequences were observed very rarely across donors, whereas some public TCRs were present in many individuals. This cohort had only TCR beta chains sequenced, and the lack of alpha or paired-chain data limited which features could be detected. A few of the identified cytomegalovirus-associated TCR beta chains were confirmed in vitro to be specific for cytomegalovirus antigens. In a later analysis, some 17,000 TCR beta sequences were associated with specific HLA alleles at a false discovery rate of 0.05. In a later genetic analysis, a missense DCLRE1C variant was associated with V-gene and J-gene trimming of TCR beta chains, and the association was replicated in an independent cohort. Linkage disequilibrium might explain the correlated functional status among segregating V segments, but an unknown experimental factor could not be excluded. According to the authors, the approach could potentially be generalized to other disease states and immunological phenotypes. Because counts were too low, seventeen rarely observed V segments, including chromosome 9 orphons, were excluded from the earlier analysis of fewer than 650 of the donors. Compared with equally common non-associated chains, HLA-associated TCR beta chains in a later analysis were more clonally expanded and had lower generation probabilities.

From the cysteine up to the phenylalanine, the CDR3 has a length of 15 residues. The only DNA kept is the CDR3, 45 bases in frame from the first base. V lost 6 bases and J lost 4 bases, and the count of bases not matched to a germline gene is 4. CDR1 and CDR2, looked up from the germline V gene, are MNHNS and SASEGT. Worth noting for this clone: Its recognized antigen is unknown. The input lacks base qualities; no much larger clone sits a single base away.

The cohort was made up of roughly 670 healthy bone marrow donors. At the time of sampling, all cohort members were nominally healthy, though unrecorded immune exposures were likely present. The donor was CMV seronegative and belonged to the group of around 400 seronegative cohort members. A peripheral blood sample was collected from each donor, and TCR beta sequencing was performed on peripheral blood mononuclear cells. Genomic DNA extraction from the blood cell samples was performed with the Qiagen DNeasy Blood Extraction Kit. The library was made by the immunoSEQ multiplex PCR assay. The multiplex PCR relied on a mix of 60 forward primers for TCR Vbeta segments and 13 reverse primers for TCR Jbeta segments. Amplification of the CDR3 region of rearranged TCR beta genes was performed with a multiplex PCR assay on genomic DNA. Amplified TCR beta libraries were sequenced as 87-base-pair reads on the Illumina HiSeq System. The original methods were these. A later analysis counted approximately 84 million unique TCR beta chains across the 550 to 750 repertoires, and 9.5 million to 11 million of these chains were shared by at least two donors. To remove PCR and sequencing errors, raw reads were error-corrected and collapsed into unique sequences using a nearest-neighbor algorithm that merged closely related sequences. V, D and J gene segments were assigned by aligning CDR3 sequences to IMGT reference sequences. For a sequence to be retained, at least a six-nucleotide match to both a V gene segment and a J gene segment was required. A rearrangement was called productive if the CDR3 had no stop codons and remained in frame with V and J, and every other rearrangement was called non-productive. CDR3 was defined according to IMGT convention as the region running from the second conserved V-encoded cysteine to the conserved J-encoded phenylalanine. The earlier analysis of roughly 590 of the donors excluded sequences that lacked an unambiguous match to a single V gene segment. In an earlier analysis of 500 to 750 of the donors, V segments were called functional above 56.7% productive rearrangements and were called segregating when the between-donor standard deviation exceeded 5%. A statistical classification framework was built to diagnose cytomegalovirus status from the catalog of TCR beta chain sequences. In a later analysis, TCR nucleotide sequences were compared against IMGT/GENE-DB human TR gene sequences so that V and J genes could be assigned. In a later analysis, CDR3 sequences and most-parsimonious VDJ recombination scenarios were assigned using the TCRdist pipeline. In a later analysis, every TCR beta chain was defined by the combination of its CDR3 amino acid sequence and its V-gene family, and reads without a unique V-gene family were dropped. To address suspected cross-contamination and a sequencing artifact, a later analysis removed 450 to 700 highly shared, low-generation-probability nucleotide sequences. For each public chain, a later analysis derived a clonal expansion index from normalized ranks of inferred template counts within each repertoire. A later analysis computed generation probabilities with a VDJ recombination model fitted to out-of-frame rearrangements, and checked the results against IGoR. In a later analysis, TCR-TCR, TCR-HLA and TCR-CMV co-occurrence was scored with hypergeometric tests, and a repertoire-size bias correction was applied to TCR pairs. A later analysis estimated false discovery rates by permuting HLA or CMV assignments 20 times. In a later analysis, co-occurring TCRs were grouped with DBSCAN, and TCRdist sequence similarity was added when clustering was performed within HLA-allele-positive subsets. Repertoires with fewer than 30,000 or more than 120,000 public chains were left out of co-occurrence clustering, as were several repertoires with anomalous nucleotide sharing. TCRdb's version of the immuneACCESS table is confined to in-frame rearrangements and falls short of the full clone set. An unresolved V gene accounts for under half of the shortfall where checked; the remainder is of unknown origin. V and J calls and clone size follow that table, whereas D and trimming were derived from the DNA. The sample records under 200,000 clones, 75% to 90% of which are singletons. The ten largest clones take up around 0.3% of the sample.

The TCR comes from a woman in her 30s in good health and CMV-seronegative. The sequence is built from TRBV6-1 and TRBJ2-1, and TRBD2 matches 12 of the central bases. The sequencing sample was made of PBMCs. The CDR3 reads CASRSGLAGYNEQFF. The nucleotide sequence is TGTGCCAGCAGATCGGGACTAGCGGGTTACAATGAGCAGTTCTTC.